The rows below give T cell receptor beta chains drawn from one sample of a study of blood T cell dynamics during melanoma immunotherapy. TCRdb's copy holds only in-frame clones and misses some; the assay was immunoSEQ multiplex PCR. The profile shows about 16,000 clones, about 95% of them singletons. Here the sequenced sample was effector memory CD8+ T cells from blood, taken from a patient treated with checkpoint blockade. All receptors come from a human donor with melanoma. Both conserved end residues are part of each CDR3. Each record gives: J gene, clone size, D gene, V gene, CDR3 protein, CDR3 DNA. D genes are given only for firm matches. Where a row states a size, it is once, few, many or the class of an expanded clone; other rows omit it.

TRBJ2-1 - TRBD2 TRBV10-3 CAIKASGAYNEQFF TGTGCCATCAAGGCTAGCGGAGCGTACAATGAGCAGTTCTTC
TRBJ2-3 - - TRBV13 CASSLGDTDTQYF TGTGCCAGCAGCTTGGGCGACACAGATACGCAGTATTTT
TRBJ1-1 - - TRBV18 CASSPPGGTEAFF TGTGCCAGCTCACCACCGGGGGGAACTGAAGCTTTCTTT
TRBJ2-2 - - TRBV5-1 CATTGGTANTGELFF TGCGCCACCACAGGAGGGACAGCGAACACCGGGGAGCTGTTTTTT
TRBJ2-3 - - TRBV18 CASSPSSRLGEWPDTQYF TGTGCCAGCTCACCAAGCTCGCGTTTGGGGGAGTGGCCAGATACGCAGTATTTT
TRBJ2-1 - - TRBV27 CASSPRSNLNEQFF TGTGCCAGCAGCCCGCGGAGTAACTTGAATGAGCAGTTCTTC
TRBJ2-2 - TRBD2 TRBV6-4 CASSEELAGGLGTGELFF TGTGCCAGCAGTGAGGAACTAGCGGGAGGGCTCGGAACCGGGGAGCTGTTTTTT
TRBJ1-4 - - TRBV7-8 CASSPKVAGEKLFF TGTGCCAGCAGCCCAAAAGTGGCTGGGGAAAAACTGTTTTTT
TRBJ2-3 - - TRBV15 CATSSTRGGSTNTQYF TGTGCCACCAGCAGTACTAGGGGGGGGAGCACAAATACGCAGTATTTT
TRBJ1-2 - - TRBV6-5 CASSSGRGYTF TGTGCCAGCAGTTCGGGACGTGGCTACACCTTC
TRBJ2-1 - - TRBV5-1 CASSQGEGSYNEQFF TGCGCCAGCAGCCAGGGTGAAGGCTCCTACAATGAGCAGTTCTTC
TRBJ2-7 - - TRBV2 CASSEGTEFYEQYF TGTGCCAGCAGTGAAGGGACAGAGTTCTACGAGCAGTACTTC
TRBJ2-2 - - TRBV5-4 CASSPDGNTGELFF TGTGCCAGCAGCCCCGACGGAAACACCGGGGAGCTGTTTTTT
TRBJ2-7 - TRBD1 TRBV7-9 CASSSRGQAYEQYF TGTGCCAGCAGCTCCCGGGGACAGGCCTACGAGCAGTACTTC
TRBJ2-1 - - TRBV4-2 CASSQDGGGLGNEQFF TGTGCCAGCAGCCAAGACGGAGGAGGGTTGGGGAATGAGCAGTTCTTC
TRBJ1-2 - - TRBV15 CATSRSPNYGYTF TGTGCCACCAGCAGGAGCCCTAACTATGGCTACACCTTC
TRBJ2-7 few - TRBV2 CASREQGFTYEQYF TGTGCCAGCAGAGAGCAGGGGTTCACCTACGAGCAGTACTTC
TRBJ2-7 - TRBD2 TRBV28 CASSPGRGGRASSYEQYF TGTGCCAGCAGTCCCGGCCGCGGCGGGAGGGCTAGCTCCTACGAGCAGTACTTC
TRBJ2-5 - - TRBV7-9 CASSSFGETQYF TGTGCCAGCAGCTCATTTGGAGAGACCCAGTACTTC
TRBJ1-1 - - TRBV28 CASRGIGNTEAFF TGTGCCAGCAGGGGCATCGGAAACACTGAAGCTTTCTTT
TRBJ2-1 - - TRBV5-4 CASGLSSYNEQFF TGTGCCAGCGGACTTAGCTCCTACAATGAGCAGTTCTTC
TRBJ2-1 - TRBD2 TRBV19 CASSLLTSGRQNEQFF TGTGCCAGTAGTTTGTTGACTAGCGGGAGACAGAATGAGCAGTTCTTC
TRBJ2-3 - - TRBV11-3 CASSLELGGKDTQYF TGTGCCAGCAGCTTAGAACTAGGCGGTAAAGATACGCAGTATTTT
TRBJ2-3 - TRBD1 TRBV5-5 CASSLEGQGLTDTQYF TGTGCCAGCAGCTTGGAGGGACAGGGGCTCACAGATACGCAGTATTTT
TRBJ2-5 - - TRBV10-1 CASSEGYDSFEETQYF TGCGCCAGCAGTGAGGGGTATGATTCCTTCGAAGAGACCCAGTACTTC
TRBJ2-3 - TRBD1 TRBV6-5 CASSWDRGADTQYF TGTGCCAGCAGTTGGGACAGGGGCGCAGATACGCAGTATTTT
TRBJ2-7 - - TRBV7-6 CASSEGAGDEQYF TGTGCCAGCAGCGAGGGGGCGGGGGACGAGCAGTACTTC
TRBJ2-7 - TRBD1 TRBV11-2 CASSYGQGQTYEQYF TGTGCCAGCAGCTATGGACAGGGGCAAACCTACGAGCAGTACTTC
TRBJ2-1 - TRBD2 TRBV6-1 CASSEATSGIFDEQFF TGTGCCAGCAGTGAAGCTACTAGCGGGATATTCGATGAGCAGTTCTTC
TRBJ2-5 - TRBD2 TRBV19 CASSIGTSDTSQETQYF TGTGCCAGTAGTATCGGGACTAGCGACACCTCTCAAGAGACCCAGTACTTC
TRBJ2-3 - TRBD2 TRBV5-4 CASSSGLAGDTDTQYF TGTGCCAGCAGCTCGGGACTAGCGGGAGACACAGATACGCAGTATTTT
TRBJ2-1 - - TRBV7-8 CASSHHPLDSSDEQFF TGTGCCAGCAGCCATCACCCCTTGGACAGTTCGGATGAGCAGTTCTTC
TRBJ1-4 - - TRBV7-9 CASSYRTVPNEKLFF TGTGCCAGCAGCTACAGGACCGTCCCTAATGAAAAACTGTTTTTT
TRBJ2-7 - - TRBV7-9 CASSPLTAYEQYF TGTGCCAGCAGTCCTCTTACAGCGTACGAGCAGTACTTC
TRBJ2-3 once TRBD2 TRBV9 CASSVSRTSGRPDTQYF TGTGCCAGCAGCGTCTCACGGACTAGCGGGAGACCAGATACGCAGTATTTT
TRBJ2-7 - - TRBV14 CASSQYGGTTEQYF TGTGCCAGCAGCCAGTACGGCGGGACGACCGAGCAGTACTTC
TRBJ2-7 - - TRBV13 CASSEWGVGSYEQYF TGTGCCAGCAGCGAGTGGGGAGTGGGGTCCTACGAGCAGTACTTC